The present T cell receptor beta chain was sequenced within a study of T cells after yellow fever vaccination (dated by TCRdb to about 2019). With respect to the entire study: The SMART-Seq v4 Ultra Low Input RNA kit was used to prepare libraries from fractions with low cell numbers. Blood samples were taken at several timepoints before and after primary and secondary immunization, and bulk PBMC replicates and cell subsets were isolated. Two healthy male donors made up the cohort, one aged 18 to 29 years and the other aged 30 to 40 years. To track T-cell clones before and after primary and booster YFV17D yellow fever vaccination, bulk TCR alpha and beta repertoires were sequenced longitudinally. The research as a whole found: Most clones expanded after primary vaccination (almost 97% of CD4 and approximately 90% of CD8) were re-detected after the booster, suggesting that broad memory maintenance occurred. Because the study included only a couple of donors, the extent to which the findings can be generalized is limited. The secondary T-cell response was found to be weaker but faster than the primary response, with a peak reached on day 5 rather than on day 15. Computational filtering was required because FACS-sorted repertoires could contain abundant contaminating clonotypes from the bulk population. A small share of clonotypes was detected in both CD4 and CD8 compartments, with the overlap likely arising from convergent recombination.

The table lists this clonotype with many counts. Qualities for individual bases were not recorded, and no much larger clone is one base off. Synthesis of TCR cDNA relied on 5'RACE template switching, a step that introduced a universal primer site along with unique molecular identifiers. Priming for cDNA synthesis came from both the TCR alpha and TCR beta constant segments. Library amplification involved two PCR steps, and the second step added sample barcodes and sequencing adapters. Sequencing of the libraries was done on either Illumina HiSeq 2500 (2x100 bp) or NovaSeq (2x150 bp). Turning to the authors' computational methods: MIGEC handled demultiplexing of reads and collapsing into UMI consensus sequences, while MiXCR performed V(D)J alignment. Vaccine-responding clonotypes were defined with edgeR using replicate PBMC samples, requiring FDR below 0.01 and a log2 fold change above 5 up to day 15. Bulk clonotypes were assigned CD4 or CD8 identity according to which sequenced CD4 or CD8 repertoire held them at higher abundance. Clonotypes enriched at least 10-fold in dextramer-positive versus dextramer-negative fractions were classed as NS4B-specific, and CD4-biased clonotypes were left out. TCRdb reran the public reads through fastp at Q25 and MiXCR, keeping productive beta chains. Under each unique CDR3 protein, matching rows form one entry showing the most common genes and DNA. The V and J calls come from TCRdb's annotation, not from the publication. The sample profile shows about 45,000 distinct CDR3 sequences; about 6.8% of them were found once. The top ten constitute 15% of the sample.

The germline V gene yields MRHNA for CDR1 and SNTAGT for CDR2. V is shortened by 3 bases, J by 6 bases, and the region joining them spans 15 bases. The CDR3 contains 15 residues, cysteine and phenylalanine counted. Solely the CDR3 DNA is kept, with 45 bases framed from the first base. This specimen's treatment or condition label, interpreted: live attenuated yellow fever vaccine strain. PBMCs were isolated from peripheral blood using a standard Ficoll-Paque protocol. Epitope-specific CD8 T cells were sorted with a dextramer loaded with the yellow fever NS4B epitope peptide, together with anti-CD3 and anti-CD8 staining. RNA was extracted with TriZol from bulk PBMCs, CD4 and CD8 fractions, and dextramer-positive and dextramer-negative fractions.

Recombination linked TRBV6-4 to TRBJ2-4; a weak D assignment points to TRBD1 (6 bases agree). This TCR derives from a man aged 25-45 years who received the YFV17D yellow fever vaccine. Here the sequenced sample was CD8+ T cells not binding an NS4B(214-222) dextramer, sorted from PBMCs, taken 45 days after the yellow fever booster vaccination. What the cell subset or site label conveys for this sample: NS4B epitope dextramer-negative CD8 T cells. The DNA is TGTGCCAGCAGTGAGATACCGGGACACGGAAACATTCAGTACTTC. Its translation is CASSEIPGHGNIQYF.